The clone carrying this T cell receptor beta chain was seen ten or more times. The antigen remains undetermined. It was on clinical symptoms, serum thyroxine, TRAb, thyroid ultrasound and orbital computed tomography that diagnosis relied. Germline-derived CDR1 and CDR2 are LNHDA and SQIVND (reference sequence). The CDR3 has 17 residues. V shed 6 bases and J shed 1 base, with 19 bases lying between them. The sample belongs to a study of Graves' ophthalmopathy and Graves' hyperthyroidism. Looking at the study overall: Hyperthyroidism qualified as stable when ophthalmopathy did not develop within 18 months of follow-up.

From RNA, the CDR3 regions of TCR beta chains were amplified and sequenced. Following a first-round RT-PCR that used HTBI primers, a second-round multiplex PCR was carried out. One entry per CDR3 protein, called by TCRdb with MiXCR from the multiplex PCR reads. This sample has about 1.2 million distinct CDR3 sequences; about 38% occur once, and the top ten carry 11%. Study observations and caveats: The authors also found most expanded thyroid clonotypes above 0.001 frequency in blood. Forecasting of ophthalmopathy progression by the model achieved less than 71% sensitivity and roughly 72% specificity.

The TCR was taken from an adult man with Graves' hyperthyroidism. This chain connects TRBV19 to TRBJ1-5; D ambiguous. Sequences were obtained from peripheral blood or thyroid tissue (not recorded which). This CDR3 reads CASSRTLEILSNQPQHF. The CDR3 nucleotides read TGTGCCAGTAGCCGCACCCTCGAGATATTGAGCAATCAGCCCCAGCATTTT.